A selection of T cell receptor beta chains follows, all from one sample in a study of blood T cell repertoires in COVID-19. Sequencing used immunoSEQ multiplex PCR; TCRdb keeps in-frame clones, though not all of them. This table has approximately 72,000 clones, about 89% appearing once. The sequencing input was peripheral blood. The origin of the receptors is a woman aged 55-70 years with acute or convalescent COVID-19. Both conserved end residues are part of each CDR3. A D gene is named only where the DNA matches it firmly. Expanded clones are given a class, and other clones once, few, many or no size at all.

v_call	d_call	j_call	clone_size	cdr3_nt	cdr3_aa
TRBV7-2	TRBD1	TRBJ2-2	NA	TGTGCCAGCAGCTCGGACAGGGCGGTCACCGGGGAGCTGTTTTTT	CASSSDRAVTGELFF
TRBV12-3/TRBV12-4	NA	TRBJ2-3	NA	TGTGCCAGCAGTCCACATCGCACAGATACGCAGTATTTT	CASSPHRTDTQYF
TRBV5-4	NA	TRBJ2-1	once	TGTGCCAGCAGCCTGGAGGGAGGAAGCTCCTACAATGAGCAGTTCTTC	CASSLEGGSSYNEQFF
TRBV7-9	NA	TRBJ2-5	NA	TGTGCCAGCAGCTTAGTCGAGACAGGAGAGACCCAGTACTTC	CASSLVETGETQYF
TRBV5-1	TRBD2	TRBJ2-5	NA	TGCGCCAGCAGCGTGGGACTAGAGAGTCGTGAGACCCAGTACTTC	CASSVGLESRETQYF
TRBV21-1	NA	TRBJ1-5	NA	TGTGCCAGCAGCCCCCGGGACAGGGGCGAATATAGCAATCAGCCCCAGCATTTT	CASSPRDRGEYSNQPQHF
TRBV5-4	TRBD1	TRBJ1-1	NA	TGTGCCAGCAGCCCGGGACAGATGAACACTGAAGCTTTCTTT	CASSPGQMNTEAFF
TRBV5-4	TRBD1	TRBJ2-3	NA	TGTGCCAGCAGCCCATGGGACAGGGGGCAAGATACGCAGTATTTT	CASSPWDRGQDTQYF
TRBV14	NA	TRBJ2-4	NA	TGTGCCAGCAGCCAAGTATCGGACATCGGAAACATTCAGTACTTC	CASSQVSDIGNIQYF
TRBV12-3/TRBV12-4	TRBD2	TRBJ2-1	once	TGTGCCAGCAGTTTGGGGACTAGCGGTGAGCAGTTCTTC	CASSLGTSGEQFF
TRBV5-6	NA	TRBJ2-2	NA	TGTGCCAGCAGCCAGTTCACCGGGGAGCTGTTTTTT	CASSQFTGELFF
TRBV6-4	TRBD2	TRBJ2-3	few	TGTGCCAGCAGTGAGTCTAGCGGGGCGGATACGCAGTATTTT	CASSESSGADTQYF
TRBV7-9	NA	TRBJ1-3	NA	TGTGCCGACCGGGACATCGACTCTGGAAACACCATATATTTT	CADRDIDSGNTIYF
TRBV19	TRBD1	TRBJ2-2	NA	TGTGCCAGTAGTCTCCCGGGACAGGGGACCGGGGAGCTGTTTTTT	CASSLPGQGTGELFF
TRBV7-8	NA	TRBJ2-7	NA	TGTGCCAGCAGCTTAGCTGCCCAGGGCTACGAGCAGTACTTC	CASSLAAQGYEQYF
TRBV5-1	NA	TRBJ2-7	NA	TGCGCCAGCAGCTTGGGGGCAGGGGCCGGCGAGCAGTACTTC	CASSLGAGAGEQYF
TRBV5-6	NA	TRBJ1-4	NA	TGTGCCAGCAGCTTGTACAGAGTAGGTGAAAAACTGTTTTTT	CASSLYRVGEKLFF
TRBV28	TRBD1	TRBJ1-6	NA	TGTGCCAGCAGTTTACATCCGGGACAGGTTAATTCACCCCTCCACTTT	CASSLHPGQVNSPLHF
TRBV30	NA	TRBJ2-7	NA	TGTGCCTGGAGTCCCAGTGGGGGGATCGGGGCGTGGGAGCAGTACTTC	CAWSPSGGIGAWEQYF
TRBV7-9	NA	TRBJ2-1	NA	TGTGCCAGCAGCTTAGCGGGCGGGGTAAGGGAGCAGTTCTTC	CASSLAGGVREQFF
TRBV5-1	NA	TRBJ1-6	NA	TGCGCCAGCAGCTTGGCCTCGGAGGGATCACCCCTCCACTTT	CASSLASEGSPLHF
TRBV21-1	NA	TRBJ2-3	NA	TGTGCCAGCAGCAAAACTAGCGGGGGAGATACGCAGTATTTT	CASSKTSGGDTQYF
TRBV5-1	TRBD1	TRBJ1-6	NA	TGCGCCAGCAGCAGAGGACAGGGGCGAGGCAATTCACCCCTCCACTTT	CASSRGQGRGNSPLHF
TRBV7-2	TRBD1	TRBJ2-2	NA	TGTGCCAGCAACCTAAACAGGGGCCTTAACACCGGGGAGCTGTTTTTT	CASNLNRGLNTGELFF
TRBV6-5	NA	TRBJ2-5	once	TGTGCCAGCAGTCGGGACAATCGCCAAGAGACCCAGTACTTC	CASSRDNRQETQYF
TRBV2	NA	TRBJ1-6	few	TGTGCCAGCAGGCTACAGGGCGGCGCGTATGGTTCACCCCTCCACTTT	CASRLQGGAYGSPLHF
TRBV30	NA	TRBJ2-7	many	TGTGCCTGCTCTGCGGGCAGTTCCTACGAGCAGTACTTC	CACSAGSSYEQYF
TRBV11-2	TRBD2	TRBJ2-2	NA	TGTGCCAGCAGGGCTGGGGGGGGGAACACCGGGGAGCTGTTTTTT	CASRAGGGNTGELFF
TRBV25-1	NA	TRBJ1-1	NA	TGTGCCAGCAGTGCGTGGGGGGGATTCGGAAACACTGAAGCTTTCTTT	CASSAWGGFGNTEAFF
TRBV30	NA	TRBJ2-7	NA	TGTGCCTGGAGTGTAACCGGCTACGAGCAGTACTTC	CAWSVTGYEQYF
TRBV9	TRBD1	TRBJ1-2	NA	TGTGCCAGCAGCGCTGACAGGGGGCTCGGCTACACCTTC	CASSADRGLGYTF
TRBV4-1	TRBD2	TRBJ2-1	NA	TGCGCCAGCAGCCAGGCCCGACTAGCACTCAGGAATGAGCAGTTCTTC	CASSQARLALRNEQFF
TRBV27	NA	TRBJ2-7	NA	TGTGCCAGCAGTATAACAGGGCGGGACGAGCAGTACTTC	CASSITGRDEQYF
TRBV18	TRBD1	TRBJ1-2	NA	TGTGCCAGCTCACCGGGACAGGGCAACTATGGCTACACCTTC	CASSPGQGNYGYTF
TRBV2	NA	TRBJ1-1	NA	TGTGCCAGCACCCGGTCAGGGAACACTGAAGCTTTCTTT	CASTRSGNTEAFF
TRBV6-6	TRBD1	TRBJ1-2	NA	TGTGCCAGCAGTCAAGGGGACAGGGCCAACTATGGCTACACCTTC	CASSQGDRANYGYTF
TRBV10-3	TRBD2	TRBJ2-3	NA	TGTGCCATCAGTCTAGAGGGGACTACCACAGATACGCAGTATTTT	CAISLEGTTTDTQYF
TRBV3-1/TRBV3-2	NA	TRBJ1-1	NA	TGTGCCAGCAGCCAAGGGGTAGGAGGGGAATCGAACACTGAAGCTTTCTTT	CASSQGVGGESNTEAFF
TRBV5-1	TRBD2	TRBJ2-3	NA	TGCGCCAGCAGCTTGTATGCAGGGAGGGGCACAGATACGCAGTATTTT	CASSLYAGRGTDTQYF
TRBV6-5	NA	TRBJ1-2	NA	TGTGCCAGCAGTTACCTATCGGGGGTCGTGTATGGCTACACCTTC	CASSYLSGVVYGYTF
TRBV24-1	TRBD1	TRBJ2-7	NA	TGTGCCCCGTCAGAGGGGGCCGGCGAGCAGTACTTC	CAPSEGAGEQYF
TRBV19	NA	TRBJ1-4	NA	TGTGCCAGTACTCCAACAGGGTTCGAGGGCGAAAAACTGTTTTTT	CASTPTGFEGEKLFF